These T cell receptor beta chains were read from a single sample in a study of regulatory T cells in long-lasting Graves disease. TCRdb called the multiplex PCR reads again in MiXCR, with one record for every CDR3 protein. Of about 310,000 distinct CDR3 sequences listed, 20% to 25% were seen once; the top ten hold 56%. Material: peripheral blood mononuclear cells (PBMCs), obtained when the disease was refractory, from a patient treated with antithyroid drugs. The receptors shown here come from a female donor with Graves disease. Both conserved end residues are part of each CDR3. A D gene is named only where the DNA matches it firmly. Clone size appears in some rows only: once, few, many, or a class for an expanded clone.

d_gene,v_gene,abundance,j_gene,CDR3aa,CDR3nt
-,TRBV10-3,many,TRBJ1-5,CAISVVGGQPQHF,TGTGCCATCAGTGTGGTCGGGGGTCAGCCCCAGCATTTT
TRBD1,TRBV28,many,TRBJ2-5,CASSFGSGGVETQYF,TGTGCCAGCAGTTTTGGTTCAGGGGGCGTCGAGACCCAGTACTTC
-,TRBV7-8,many,TRBJ2-5,CASSDKQETQYF,TGTGCCAGCAGCGATAAACAAGAGACCCAGTACTTC
-,TRBV7-2,many,TRBJ2-5,CASSLESRGYQETQYF,TGTGCCAGCAGCTTAGAATCCCGGGGGTACCAAGAGACCCAGTACTTC
-,TRBV5-1,-,TRBJ1-5,CASSSPDRHF,TGCGCCAGCAGCTCCCCGGATCGGCATTTT
-,TRBV27,many,TRBJ1-4,CASSLSFALNEKLFF,TGTGCCAGCAGTTTATCGTTCGCTCTAAATGAAAAACTGTTTTTT
-,TRBV6-1,few,TRBJ2-7,CASMRDHEQYF,TGTGCCAGCATGCGGGACCACGAGCAGTACTTC
TRBD2,TRBV27,-,TRBJ2-2,CASSPHSGRSAGELFF,TGTGCCAGCAGTCCCCATAGCGGGAGAAGTGCCGGGGAGCTGTTTTTT
-,TRBV20-1,-,TRBJ2-2,CSARGPLDTGELFF,TGCAGTGCTAGAGGGCCCTTAGATACCGGGGAGCTGTTTTTT
TRBD1,TRBV6-1,-,TRBJ2-1,CASSRTGGFYNEQFF,TGTGCCAGCAGCCGAACAGGGGGATTTTACAATGAGCAGTTCTTC
TRBD1,TRBV19,few,TRBJ1-5,CASSTGTASNQPQHF,TGTGCCAGTAGTACCGGGACAGCTAGCAATCAGCCCCAGCATTTT
-,TRBV6-2/TRBV6-3,-,TRBJ2-3,CASSYAGGPTDTRYF,TGTGCCAGCAGTTACGCCGGAGGGCCCACAGATACGCGCTATTTT
-,TRBV5-1,few,TRBJ2-5,CASSFAGLPQETQYF,TGCGCCAGCAGCTTCGCGGGACTCCCCCAAGAGACCCAGTACTTC
TRBD1,TRBV20-1,many,TRBJ1-5,CSAWTGGEQPQHF,TGCAGTGCTTGGACAGGGGGCGAGCAGCCCCAGCATTTT
-,TRBV18,few,TRBJ1-5,CASSPGADNQPQHF,TGTGCCAGCTCACCAGGGGCAGACAATCAGCCCCAGCATTTT
-,TRBV6-1,-,TRBJ1-5,CASSDRHTGQPQHF,TGTGCCAGCAGCGATCGCCACACGGGTCAGCCCCAGCATTTT
TRBD2,TRBV12-3/TRBV12-4,-,TRBJ2-7,CASSDSGPYEQYF,TGTGCCAGCAGCGATAGCGGGCCCTACGAGCAGTACTTC
-,TRBV4-3,-,TRBJ1-1,CASSHYRENTEAFF,TGCGCCAGCAGCCATTACAGGGAAAACACTGAAGCTTTCTTT
-,TRBV7-2,many,TRBJ2-5,CASSLVTRETQYF,TGTGCCAGCAGCTTAGTGACGCGGGAGACCCAGTACTTC
TRBD1,TRBV6-5,few,TRBJ1-2,CASSYPRQGSYTF,TGTGCCAGCAGTTACCCCAGACAGGGCAGCTACACCTTC
-,TRBV12-3/TRBV12-4,-,TRBJ2-7,CASSLFGKKQYF,TGTGCCAGCAGTTTATTTGGGAAAAAGCAGTACTTC
-,TRBV6-4,many,TRBJ1-1,CASSDPDTEAFF,TGTGCCAGCAGTGACCCCGACACTGAAGCTTTCTTT
-,TRBV28,-,TRBJ2-7,CASAPRVPYEQYF,TGTGCCAGCGCGCCCCGGGTCCCATACGAGCAGTACTTC
-,TRBV18,many,TRBJ2-5,CASSGGVADQETQYF,TGTGCCAGCTCAGGGGGAGTAGCGGACCAAGAGACCCAGTACTTC
-,TRBV6-2/TRBV6-3,few,TRBJ1-1,CASSYLPDTEAFF,TGTGCCAGCAGTTACCTTCCCGACACTGAAGCTTTCTTT
-,TRBV28,many,TRBJ2-7,CASSKGGLPYEQYF,TGTGCCAGCAGTAAGGGGGGGCTCCCCTACGAGCAGTACTTC
TRBD2,TRBV20-1,-,TRBJ2-1,CSATLRTSGRAPEQFF,TGCAGTGCTACACTCAGGACTAGCGGGAGGGCCCCTGAGCAGTTCTTC
-,TRBV5-5,many,TRBJ2-7,CASSLVRGDYEQYF,TGTGCCAGCAGCTTAGTTCGCGGCGACTACGAGCAGTACTTC
TRBD2,TRBV7-6,-,TRBJ2-2,CASSSGLAAGELFF,TGTGCCAGCAGCTCTGGACTAGCGGCCGGGGAGCTGTTTTTT
-,TRBV28,few,TRBJ2-3,CASSSPPHRSSTDTQYF,TGTGCCAGCAGTTCTCCCCCACACAGGTCTAGCACAGATACGCAGTATTTT
TRBD1,TRBV30,-,TRBJ2-2,CAWMDRITGELFF,TGTGCCTGGATGGACAGGATCACCGGGGAGCTGTTTTTT
-,TRBV10-3,many,TRBJ1-5,CAISEASSNQPQHF,TGTGCCATCAGTGAGGCCAGTAGCAATCAGCCCCAGCATTTT
-,TRBV10-3,-,TRBJ2-7,CAISESRTVTYEQYF,TGTGCCATCAGTGAGTCGCGGACAGTGACCTACGAGCAGTACTTC
TRBD1,TRBV6-7,once,TRBJ2-2,CASNRGTGELFF,TGTGCCAGCAACAGGGGCACCGGGGAGCTGTTTTTT
-,TRBV6-1,many,TRBJ1-1,CASSLQLNTEAFF,TGTGCCAGCAGCCTTCAGTTGAACACTGAAGCTTTCTTT